These 30 T cell receptor beta chains were all obtained from the same sample, sequenced in a study of T cell responses to AZD1222 COVID-19 vaccine. Here immunoSEQ multiplex PCR was the method, and the copy in TCRdb shows in-frame clones only, minus some. The sample holds approximately 150,000 clones, around 92% seen once. The sample here was peripheral blood, taken after recovery from COVID-19. The source of these receptors is an adult who had recovered from COVID-19.

This rearrangement joins TRBV7-9 to TRBJ1-2; weak D call: TRBD1 (5 bases). V shed 1 base and J shed 8 bases, with 14 bases lying between them. CDR1 and CDR2 from the germline V gene are SEHNR and FQNEAQ (reference sequence). The CDR3 runs to 14 residues. The CDR3 coding sequence is TGTGCCAGCAGCTTAGAAATCGCCGGGGGAGGCTACACCTTC. The encoded protein is CASSLEIAGGGYTF.

The genes are TRBV6-5 and TRBJ2-7; D perhaps matches TRBD1 (6 bases). This CDR3 contains 13 residues. V lost 0 bases, J lost 4 bases, and 7 bases lay in between. CDR1 and CDR2 (germline): MNHEY, SVGAGI. The CDR3 coding sequence is TGTGCCAGCAGTTACTCCCAGGGGTACGAGCAGTACTTC. Protein product: CASSYSQGYEQYF.

The chain carries TRBV28 and TRBJ2-1, with 8 bases fitting TRBD2. V shed 6 bases and J 5 bases; nucleotides not matched to a gene: 15. The CDR3 runs 17 residues. Germline CDR1 is MDHEN and CDR2 is SYDVKM. CDR3 DNA: TGTGCCAGCAGGCCAAACCCTAGCGGGTATCCCCACAATGAGCAGTTCTTC. It translates to CASRPNPSGYPHNEQFF.

The chain links TRBV28 to TRBJ1-3; 7 bases match TRBD1. The length of the CDR3 is 16 residues. V shed 5 bases and J 0 bases; nucleotides not matched to a gene: 7. Germline CDR1 reads MDHEN; CDR2 reads SYDVKM. CDR3 amino acids: CASSLPDRPSGNTIYF. DNA for the CDR3: TGTGCCAGCAGTCTCCCGGACAGGCCCTCTGGAAACACCATATATTTT.

The count of this clone is one. The V gene is TRBV30, the J gene TRBJ1-2; 7 nucleotides align to TRBD1. The CDR3 contains 15 residues. V lost 5 bases and J lost 7; bases outside the gene matches: 16. Per the germline V gene, CDR1 is GTSNPN and CDR2 is SVGIG (reference sequence). The DNA for the CDR3 is TGTGCCTGGGAGGGACAGATGGCTTGGGCGGGTGGCTACACCTTC. This gives the protein CAWEGQMAWAGGYTF.

The chain recombines TRBV2 with TRBJ2-7; 7 bases are a match to TRBD1. V gave up 2 bases and J gave up 7 bases; unmatched junction bases: 11. The CDR3 consists of 15 residues. In germline, CDR1 is SNHLY, CDR2 FYNNEI. The CDR3 nucleotides read TGTGCCAGCAGTGAAAATGCGTTGGGACAGATGGAGCAGTACTTC. Protein: CASSENALGQMEQYF. Using reference TRBV2 and TRBJ2-7 for the parts outside the CDR3, the full variable domain is EPEVTQTPSHQVTQMGQEVILRCVPISNHLYFYWYRQILGQKVEFLVSFYNNEISEKSEIFDDQFSVERPDGSNFTLKIRSTKLEDSAMYFCASSENALGQMEQYFGPGTRLTVT.

The rearrangement links TRBV10-1 to TRBJ2-7; D ambiguous. The CDR3 is 11 amino acids. The V and J ends lost 5 bases and 4 bases respectively, with 6 bases between them. Germline CDR1 WNHNN, CDR2 SYGVQD (reference sequence). Written as DNA, the CDR3 is TGCGCCAGCAGTAACCTATACGAGCAGTACTTC. Encoded protein: CASSNLYEQYF.

This clone was observed once. The rearrangement links TRBV4-2 to TRBJ1-5; 10 bases match TRBD1. Looked up from germline, CDR1 is LGHNA and CDR2 is YNFKEQ. V lost 3 bases to trimming and J lost 6 bases; unmatched junction nucleotides: 11. The CDR3 sequence is 17 residues long. CDR3 sequence (DNA): TGTGCCAGCAGCCAGGGGGAGGGACAGGGGAGAAGTCAGCCCCAGCATTTT. It encodes CASSQGEGQGRSQPQHF.

V is TRBV15 and J is TRBJ2-7; 7 bases are a match to TRBD1. The CDR3 has 15 residues. Germline assignment: CDR1 LNHNV and CDR2 YYDKDF (reference sequence). Trimming at V came to 5 bases and at J to 3 bases, leaving 10 bases not matched to a gene. The CDR3, as DNA: TGTGCCACCAGCCCCGGTGGGGCAGGGGGCTACGAGCAGTACTTC. Protein sequence: CATSPGGAGGYEQYF.

The chain couples TRBV18 to TRBJ2-1; D perhaps matches TRBD1 (6 bases). V lost 1 base, J lost 2 bases, and 9 bases lay in between. The CDR3 length is 15 residues. In germline, CDR1 is KGHSH, CDR2 LQKENI. The CDR3 spells CASSPQGDPYNEQFF. The CDR3 DNA reads TGTGCCAGCTCACCACAGGGGGACCCCTACAATGAGCAGTTCTTC.

The rearrangement uses TRBV28 and TRBJ2-5; D not certain. The V gene lost 3 bases and the J gene lost 4 bases, with 9 bases spanning the gap. The CDR3 length is 13 residues. The germline V gene encodes CDR1 MDHEN and CDR2 SYDVKM. The CDR3 spells CASSLGRVETQYF. The DNA for the CDR3 is TGTGCCAGCAGTTTGGGTAGGGTAGAGACCCAGTACTTC. The variable domain in full, with the rest retrieved from reference TRBV28 and TRBJ2-5, is DVKVTQSSRYLVKRTGEKVFLECVQDMDHENMFWYRQDPGLGLRLIYFSYDVKMKEKGDIPEGYSVSREKKERFSLILESASTNQTSMYLCASSLGRVETQYFGPGTRLLVL.

The chain carries TRBV5-5 and TRBJ1-5, with 7 bases identical to TRBD1. The CDR3 loop spans 13 amino acids. V lost 7 bases, J lost 3 bases, and 4 bases stayed unmatched. Germline V gives CDR1 SGHKS, CDR2 YYEKEE (reference sequence). As DNA, the CDR3 is TGTGCCAGCCAGGACAGGATCAATCAGCCCCAGCATTTT. This gives the protein CASQDRINQPQHF.

The chain employs TRBV27 and TRBJ2-7; TRBD1 aligns across 7 bases. Per germline, CDR1 MNHEY and CDR2 SMNVEV (reference sequence). With 4 bases clipped from V and 0 bases from J, the junction kept 0 bases outside the gene matches. CDR3 length equals 13 residues. The CDR3 sequence: CASSWDSSYEQYF. CDR3 nucleotide sequence: TGTGCCAGCAGTTGGGACAGCTCCTACGAGCAGTACTTC.

The chain recombines TRBV21-1 with TRBJ1-4; the table's D call TRBD1 went unverified against the DNA. TRBV21-1 is reported as a pseudogene. This CDR3 comprises 20 residues. The CDR3 reads CASSKADDREGGETNEKLFF. For the CDR3, the DNA is TGTGCCAGCAGCAAAGCCGACGACAGGGAAGGAGGAGAAACTAATGAAAAACTGTTTTTT.

The chain has TRBV19 and TRBJ1-5; the D gene is possibly TRBD1 (5 bases). V was shortened by 7 bases and J by 3 bases, with 13 bases between the two germline ends. This CDR3 has 14 residues. Germline V gives CDR1 LNHDA, CDR2 SQIVND (reference sequence). DNA of the CDR3: TGTGCCAGTAAGTCATCAGGGTACAATCAGCCCCAGCATTTT. It encodes CASKSSGYNQPQHF.

The chain is built from TRBV6-6 and TRBJ2-7, with TRBD1 matching 10 bases. V was clipped by 2 bases and J by 0 bases; unmatched bases: 1. CDR1 and CDR2 from the germline V gene are MNHNY and SVGAGI (reference sequence). The CDR3 is made up of 15 amino acids. The CDR3 sequence: CASSYGTGVSYEQYF. DNA of the CDR3: TGTGCCAGCAGTTACGGGACAGGGGTCTCCTACGAGCAGTACTTC.

The rearrangement links TRBV28 to TRBJ1-3, with D possibly TRBD1 on 5 matching bases. The ends were cut back, 7 bases at V and 0 bases at J, with 13 bases in the middle. This CDR3 comprises 15 residues. CDR1 is MDHEN and CDR2 is SYDVKM in the germline V gene. CDR3 DNA: TGTGCCAGCACCCCCGGACAACCCTCTGGAAACACCATATATTTT. As protein: CASTPGQPSGNTIYF. Full variable domain (outside the CDR3, taken from reference TRBV28 and TRBJ1-3): DVKVTQSSRYLVKRTGEKVFLECVQDMDHENMFWYRQDPGLGLRLIYFSYDVKMKEKGDIPEGYSVSREKKERFSLILESASTNQTSMYLCASTPGQPSGNTIYFGEGSWLTVV.

The chain uses TRBV6-5 and TRBJ1-1, with TRBD1 as a possible D gene (5 bases). Germline V gene lookup returns CDR1 MNHEY and CDR2 SVGAGI. The CDR3 sequence is 11 residues long. V was shortened by 6 bases and J by 5 bases, with 7 bases between the two germline ends. As DNA, the CDR3 is TGTGCCAGCAGCCAGGGTACTGAAGCTTTCTTT. It codes for CASSQGTEAFF.

On this clone itself: A junction end diverges from the germline sequence, so it may reflect a read error. This chain connects TRBV27 to TRBJ1-6, with D unresolved. The germline gives CDR1 MNHEY, CDR2 SMNVEV (reference sequence). The CDR3 runs 15 residues. CDR3 loop: CVSSPFSLGIAPLHF. The CDR3, as DNA: TGTGTCAGCAGCCCTTTCAGCCTCGGAATTGCACCCCTCCACTTT.

The chain couples TRBV6-4 to TRBJ2-3; D ambiguous. V lost 0 bases, J lost 2 bases, and 9 bases lay in between. Looked up from germline, CDR1 is MRHNA and CDR2 is SNTAGT. The CDR3 is 15 residues long. CDR3 bases: TGTGCCAGCAGTGACTCCCTAGACCCCACAGATACGCAGTATTTT. Protein sequence: CASSDSLDPTDTQYF.

This sequence joins TRBV3-1 (or the pseudogene TRBV3-2) and TRBJ1-1; 7 bases match TRBD1. Trimming removed 4 bases from V and 2 bases from J; junction bases left unmatched: 16. Per the germline V gene, CDR1 is LGHDT and CDR2 is YNNKEL (reference sequence). The CDR3 has 18 amino acids. CDR3 DNA: TGTGCCAGCAGCCGAGACAGGGTCGGAGAGCATGGAAACACTGAAGCTTTCTTT. Protein product: CASSRDRVGEHGNTEAFF.

V and J are TRBV7-3 and TRBJ2-5; the D gene could be TRBD1 or TRBD2 (6 bases each). CDR1 is SGHTA and CDR2 is FQGTGA in the germline V gene. Trimming removed 2 bases at V and 5 bases at J, with 15 bases between. The CDR3 consists of 15 residues. CDR3 nucleotides: TGTGCCAGCAGCTTACCACAAGGGGGGAGGGAGACCCAGTACTTC. Residues: CASSLPQGGRETQYF. Together with reference TRBV7-3 and TRBJ2-5, the CDR3 gives the full variable domain: GAGVSQTPSNKVTEKGKYVELRCDPISGHTALYWYRQSLGQGPEFLIYFQGTGAADDSGLPNDRFFAVRPEGSVSTLKIQRTERGDSAVYLCASSLPQGGRETQYFGPGTRLLVL.

The chain joins TRBV11-2 to TRBJ1-5, with D maybe TRBD1 (6 bases). Germline V gene lookup returns CDR1 SGHAT and CDR2 FQNNGV. Trimming pared 6 bases from V and 4 bases from J, leaving 13 bases between. The CDR3 consists of 14 residues. CDR3 DNA sequence: TGTGCCAGCAGTTTACAGGGTGCTAATCAGCCCCAGCATTTT. Its protein is CASSLQGANQPQHF.

V and J are TRBV2 and TRBJ2-1, with 7 nucleotides matching TRBD2. The CDR3 consists of 17 residues. Germline CDR1 and CDR2: SNHLY and FYNNEI. After removal of 0 bases from V and 3 bases from J, the junction contained 8 bases not matched to a gene. The CDR3 region has the DNA TGTGCCAGCAGTGAAGCAAGGGACTACCTACGCTACAATGAGCAGTTCTTC. Its protein is CASSEARDYLRYNEQFF.

The V gene is TRBV10-3, the J gene TRBJ2-7, with D possibly matching TRBD1 (6 bases). The CDR3 sequence is 14 residues long. Germline CDR1 ENHRY, CDR2 SYGVKD. Deletions cut 0 bases from V and 3 bases from J, with 9 bases between. The CDR3 DNA sequence: TGTGCCATCAGTGAGTCGACAGGAGGCTACGAGCAGTACTTC. Its protein is CAISESTGGYEQYF.

V is TRBV6-4 and J is TRBJ2-2; the D is unclear. This CDR3 region has 15 residues. V lost 4 bases to trimming and J lost 3 bases, with 12 bases between them. Germline CDR1 and CDR2: MRHNA and SNTAGT. The CDR3: CASSAELIDTGELFF. CDR3 DNA sequence: TGTGCCAGCAGTGCCGAGCTGATCGACACCGGGGAGCTGTTTTTT.

This chain connects TRBV24-1 to TRBJ2-1; D tentatively fits TRBD1 or TRBD2 (7 bases each). Trimming cost V 4 bases and J 7 bases, with 19 bases left between them. CDR1 and CDR2 from the germline V gene are KGHDR and SFDVKD. This CDR3 region has 16 residues. The CDR3 spells CATSEVGFQGGNEQFF. The CDR3 DNA reads TGTGCCACCAGTGAAGTTGGATTCCAGGGGGGGAATGAGCAGTTCTTC.

This clone was seen a handful of times. This sequence joins TRBV6-2 or TRBV6-3 and TRBJ2-1; D tentatively reads TRBD1 or TRBD2 (6 bases each). Trimming removed 4 bases at V and 8 bases at J, with 18 bases between. The CDR3 length is 15 residues. Looked up from germline, CDR1 is MNHEY and CDR2 is SVGEGT. The CDR3 sequence: CASSSRGGLRDEQFF. CDR3 in DNA: TGTGCCAGCAGTTCCAGGGGAGGACTTAGGGATGAGCAGTTCTTC.

The chain recombines TRBV19 with TRBJ1-1; 10 nucleotides align to TRBD1. CDR1 is LNHDA, CDR2 SQIVND, per germline (reference sequence). J gave up 3 bases and V 6 bases, and 13 bases lay outside the gene matches. The CDR3 has 17 residues. The CDR3 loop is CASSPRGQGRYHTEAFF. The CDR3 region has the DNA TGTGCCAGTAGCCCTAGGGGACAGGGGCGGTATCACACTGAAGCTTTCTTT.

V is TRBV28 and J is TRBJ2-7; D is uncertain. The V gene's germline CDR1 is MDHEN and CDR2 SYDVKM. This CDR3 comprises 13 residues. Trimming stripped 5 bases from V and 6 bases from J, with 14 bases between. Written as DNA, the CDR3 is TGTGCCAGCAGTATACAACCCCTGAGCGAGCAGTACTTC. This gives the protein CASSIQPLSEQYF.